This T cell receptor beta chain appears in the sequencing data of a study of blood T cell repertoires in COVID-19. About the research overall: Samples of COVID-19 (acute and convalescent) were obtained from the United States, Italy and Spain.

Germline V gives CDR1 SGHDT, CDR2 YYEEEE. V was pared by 3 bases and J by 0 bases, with 13 bases between. The CDR3 totals 17 residues. Under the authors' procedure: Scientists estimated how many nucleated cells there were by amplifying reference gene primers. Sequenced by immunoSEQ multiplex PCR; TCRdb stores in-frame clones only, minus some. The D gene and trimming were derived from the DNA, and the V and J assignments and clone size from that table. The sample holds fewer than 250,000 clones, about nine tenths seen once. The chain couples TRBV5-6 to TRBJ1-6, with a possible D match to TRBD1 (5 bases). The sequence came from a man younger than 40 with COVID-19, enrolled during active disease. The sample taken for sequencing was peripheral blood. The CDR3 coding sequence is TGTGCCAGCAGCTCGGTGACAGAGAGCTCCTATAATTCACCCCTCCACTTT. Protein sequence: CASSSVTESSYNSPLHF.